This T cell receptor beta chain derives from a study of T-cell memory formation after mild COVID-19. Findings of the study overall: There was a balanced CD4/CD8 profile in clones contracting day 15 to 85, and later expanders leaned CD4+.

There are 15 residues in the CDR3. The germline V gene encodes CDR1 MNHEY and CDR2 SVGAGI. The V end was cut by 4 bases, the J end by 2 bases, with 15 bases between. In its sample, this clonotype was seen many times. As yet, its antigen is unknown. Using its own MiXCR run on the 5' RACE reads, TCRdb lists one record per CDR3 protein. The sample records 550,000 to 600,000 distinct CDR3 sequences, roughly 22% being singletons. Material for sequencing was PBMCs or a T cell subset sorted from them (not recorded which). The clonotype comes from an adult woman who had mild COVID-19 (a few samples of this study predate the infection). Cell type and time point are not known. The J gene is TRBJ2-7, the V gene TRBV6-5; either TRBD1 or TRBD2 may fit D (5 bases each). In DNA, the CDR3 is TGTGCCAGCAGTTCTGGGGGAGCAGGTCCCTACGAGCAGTACTTC. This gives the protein CASSSGGAGPYEQYF.